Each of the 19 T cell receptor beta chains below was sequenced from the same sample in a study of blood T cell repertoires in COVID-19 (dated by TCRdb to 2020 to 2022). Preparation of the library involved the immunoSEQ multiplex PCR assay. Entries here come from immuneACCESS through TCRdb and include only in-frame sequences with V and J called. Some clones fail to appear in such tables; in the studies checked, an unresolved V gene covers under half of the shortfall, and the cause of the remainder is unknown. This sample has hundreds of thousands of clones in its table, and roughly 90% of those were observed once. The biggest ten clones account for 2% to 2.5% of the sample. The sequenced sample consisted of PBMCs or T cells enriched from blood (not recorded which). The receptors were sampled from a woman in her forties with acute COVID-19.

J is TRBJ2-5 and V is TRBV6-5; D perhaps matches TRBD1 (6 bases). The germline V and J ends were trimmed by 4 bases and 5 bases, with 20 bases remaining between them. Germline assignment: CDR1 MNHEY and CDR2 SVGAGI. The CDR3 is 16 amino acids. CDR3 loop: CASSSRWTVEGETQYF. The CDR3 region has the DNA TGTGCCAGCAGTTCTCGATGGACAGTCGAAGGGGAGACCCAGTACTTC.

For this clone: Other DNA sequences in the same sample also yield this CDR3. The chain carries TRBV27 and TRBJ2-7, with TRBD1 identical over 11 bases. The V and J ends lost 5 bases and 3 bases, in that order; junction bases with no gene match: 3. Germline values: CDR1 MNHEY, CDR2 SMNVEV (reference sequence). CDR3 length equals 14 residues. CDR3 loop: CASSPGTGGYEQYF. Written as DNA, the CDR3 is TGTGCCAGCAGTCCTGGGACAGGGGGCTACGAGCAGTACTTC.

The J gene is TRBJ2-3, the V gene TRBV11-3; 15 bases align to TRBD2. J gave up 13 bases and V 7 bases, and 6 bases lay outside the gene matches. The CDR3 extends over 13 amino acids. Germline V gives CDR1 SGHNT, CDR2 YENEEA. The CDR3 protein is CASTWTSGGEEYF. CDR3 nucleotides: TGTGCCAGCACCTGGACTAGCGGGGGGGAGGAGTATTTT. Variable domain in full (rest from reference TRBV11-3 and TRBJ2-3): EAGVVQSPRYKIIEKKQPVAFWCNPISGHNTLYWYLQNLGQGPELLIRYENEEAVDDSQLPKDRFSAERLKGVDSTLKIQPAELGDSAVYLCASTWTSGGEEYFGPGTRLTVL.

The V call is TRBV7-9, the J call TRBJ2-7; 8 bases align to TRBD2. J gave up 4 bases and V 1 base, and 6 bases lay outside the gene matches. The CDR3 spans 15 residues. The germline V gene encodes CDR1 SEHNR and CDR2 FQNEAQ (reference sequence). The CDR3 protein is CASSLVGSGIYEQYF. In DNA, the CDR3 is TGTGCCAGCAGCTTAGTTGGTAGCGGGATATACGAGCAGTACTTC.

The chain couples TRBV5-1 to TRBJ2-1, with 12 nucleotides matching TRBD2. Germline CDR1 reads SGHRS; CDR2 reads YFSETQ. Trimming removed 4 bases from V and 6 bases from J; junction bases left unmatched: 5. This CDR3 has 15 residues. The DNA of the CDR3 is TGCGCCAGCAGCGTCGGGACTAGCGGGTCCAATGAGCAGTTCTTC. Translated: CASSVGTSGSNEQFF.

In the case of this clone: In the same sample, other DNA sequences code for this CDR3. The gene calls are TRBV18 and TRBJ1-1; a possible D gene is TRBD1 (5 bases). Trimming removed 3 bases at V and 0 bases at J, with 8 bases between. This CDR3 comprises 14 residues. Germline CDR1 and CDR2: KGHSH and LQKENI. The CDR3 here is CASSPTAVNTEAFF. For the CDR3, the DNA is TGTGCCAGCTCACCGACAGCCGTGAACACTGAAGCTTTCTTT.

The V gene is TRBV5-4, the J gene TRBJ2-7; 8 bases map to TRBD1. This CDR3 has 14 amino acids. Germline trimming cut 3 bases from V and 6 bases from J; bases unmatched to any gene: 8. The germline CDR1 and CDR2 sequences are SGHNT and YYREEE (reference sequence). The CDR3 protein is CASSYPGTGAEQYF. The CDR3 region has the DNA TGTGCCAGCAGCTACCCCGGGACAGGCGCCGAGCAGTACTTC.

This CDR3 is CSAGHRGGYTF. The CDR3 DNA follows: TGCAGTGCTGGGCACAGGGGCGGCTACACCTTC. The chain links TRBV20-1 to TRBJ1-2; 7 bases line up with TRBD1. J gave up 8 bases and V 5 bases, and 5 bases lay outside the gene matches. Germline V gene sequence: CDR1 DFQATT, CDR2 SNEGSKA (reference sequence). The CDR3 is made up of 11 amino acids.

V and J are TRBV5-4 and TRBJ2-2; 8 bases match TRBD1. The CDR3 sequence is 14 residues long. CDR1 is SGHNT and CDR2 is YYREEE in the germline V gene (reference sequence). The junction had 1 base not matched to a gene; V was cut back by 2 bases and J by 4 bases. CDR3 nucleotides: TGTGCCAGCAGCTTCCAGGGGGCCACCGGGGAGCTGTTTTTT. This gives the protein CASSFQGATGELFF.

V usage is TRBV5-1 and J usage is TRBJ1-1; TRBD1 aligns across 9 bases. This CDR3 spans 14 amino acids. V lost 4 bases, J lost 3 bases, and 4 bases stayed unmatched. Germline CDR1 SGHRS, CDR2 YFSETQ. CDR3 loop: CASSGGQGDTEAFF. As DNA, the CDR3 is TGCGCCAGCAGCGGGGGACAGGGCGACACTGAAGCTTTCTTT.

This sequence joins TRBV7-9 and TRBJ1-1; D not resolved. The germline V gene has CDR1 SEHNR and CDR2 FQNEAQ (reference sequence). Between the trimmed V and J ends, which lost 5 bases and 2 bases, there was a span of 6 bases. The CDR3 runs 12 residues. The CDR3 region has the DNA TGTGCCAGCAGCCGTTTCAACACTGAAGCTTTCTTT. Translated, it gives CASSRFNTEAFF.

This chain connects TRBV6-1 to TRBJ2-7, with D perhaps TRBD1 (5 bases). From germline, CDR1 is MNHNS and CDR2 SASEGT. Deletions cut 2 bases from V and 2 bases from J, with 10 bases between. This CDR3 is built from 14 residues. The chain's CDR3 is CASSEIKGPYEQYF. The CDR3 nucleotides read TGTGCCAGCAGTGAAATAAAGGGGCCCTACGAGCAGTACTTC.

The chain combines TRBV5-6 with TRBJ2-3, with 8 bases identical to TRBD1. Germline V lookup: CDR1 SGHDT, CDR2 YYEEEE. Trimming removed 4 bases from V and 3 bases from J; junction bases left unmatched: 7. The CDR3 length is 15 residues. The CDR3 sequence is CASSTRQGWTDTQYF. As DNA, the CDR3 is TGTGCCAGCAGCACCCGACAGGGGTGGACAGATACGCAGTATTTT.

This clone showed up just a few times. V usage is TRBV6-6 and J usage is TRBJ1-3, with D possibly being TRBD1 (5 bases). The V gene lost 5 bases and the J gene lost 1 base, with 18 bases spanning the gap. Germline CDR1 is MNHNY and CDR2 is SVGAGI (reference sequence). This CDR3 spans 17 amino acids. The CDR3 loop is CASSRWGGADSGNTIYF. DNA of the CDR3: TGTGCCAGCAGTAGATGGGGAGGGGCCGATTCTGGAAACACCATATATTTT.

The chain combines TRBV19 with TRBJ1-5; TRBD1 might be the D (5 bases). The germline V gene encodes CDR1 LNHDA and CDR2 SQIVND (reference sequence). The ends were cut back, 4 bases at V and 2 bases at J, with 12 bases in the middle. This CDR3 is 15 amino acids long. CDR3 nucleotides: TGTGCCAGTAGTACTCGCCAGGGTGGCAATCAGCCCCAGCATTTT. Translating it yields CASSTRQGGNQPQHF.

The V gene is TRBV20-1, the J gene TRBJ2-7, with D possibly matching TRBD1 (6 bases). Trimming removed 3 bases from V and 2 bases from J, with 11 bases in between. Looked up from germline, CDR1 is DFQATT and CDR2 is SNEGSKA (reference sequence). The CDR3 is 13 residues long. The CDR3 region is CSASVPGAYEQYF. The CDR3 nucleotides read TGCAGTGCTAGTGTTCCAGGGGCCTACGAGCAGTACTTC.

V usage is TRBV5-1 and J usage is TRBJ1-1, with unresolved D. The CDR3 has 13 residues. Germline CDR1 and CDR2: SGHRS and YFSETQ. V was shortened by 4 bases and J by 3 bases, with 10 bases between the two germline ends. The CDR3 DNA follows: TGCGCCAGCAGCGTGGAGGGAGACACTGAAGCTTTCTTT. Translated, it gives CASSVEGDTEAFF. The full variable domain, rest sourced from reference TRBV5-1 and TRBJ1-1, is KAGVTQTPRYLIKTRGQQVTLSCSPISGHRSVSWYQQTPGQGLQFLFEYFSETQRNKGNFPGRFSGRQFSNSRSEMNVSTLELGDSALYLCASSVEGDTEAFFGQGTRLTVV.

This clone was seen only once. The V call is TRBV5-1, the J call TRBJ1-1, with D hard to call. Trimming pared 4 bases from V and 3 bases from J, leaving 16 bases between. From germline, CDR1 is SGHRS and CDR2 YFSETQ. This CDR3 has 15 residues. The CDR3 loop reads CASSMSQVRDTEAFF. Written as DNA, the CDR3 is TGCGCCAGCAGCATGAGTCAGGTGAGGGACACTGAAGCTTTCTTT. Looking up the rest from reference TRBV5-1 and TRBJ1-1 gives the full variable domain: KAGVTQTPRYLIKTRGQQVTLSCSPISGHRSVSWYQQTPGQGLQFLFEYFSETQRNKGNFPGRFSGRQFSNSRSEMNVSTLELGDSALYLCASSMSQVRDTEAFFGQGTRLTVV.

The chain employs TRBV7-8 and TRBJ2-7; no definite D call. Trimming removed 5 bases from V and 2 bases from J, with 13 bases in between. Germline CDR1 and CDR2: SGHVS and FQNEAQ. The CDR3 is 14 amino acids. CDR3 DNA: TGTGCCAGCAGCATACTGACACATACCTACGAGCAGTACTTC. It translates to CASSILTHTYEQYF.